This TCR beta chain was identified in a study of CD8 T cells in Susac syndrome. Findings and caveats of the study: Clonal expansion was missing from Susac syndrome CD4+ T cell repertoires.

As concerns this clonotype: Its specificity is not known. The germline gene is not matched at one end of the junction; a read error may be the cause.

The RNA input was about 0.45 to 1 ug, and it was reverse transcribed with random hexamers. Amplification of TCR beta CDR3 was carried out by immunoSEQ multiplex PCR, which covered 54 Vbeta and 13 Jbeta segments. TCRdb passed the immunoSEQ multiplex PCR reads through MiXCR, listing each CDR3 protein once. Among about 210,000 distinct CDR3 sequences listed, 94% were seen once. The CDR3 is 16 amino acids. Per germline, CDR1 MGHDK and CDR2 SYGVNS. This chain links TRBV25-1 with TRBJ2-1; maybe TRBD2 (6 bases). This receptor was identified in a human donor with Susac syndrome. Sequencing was carried out using CD4+ T cells from PBMCs. The CDR3 region has the DNA TGTGCCAGCAGTGCGAATAGGAGGGGATCCTTCAATGAGCAGTTCTTC. It encodes CASSANRRGSFNEQFF.